Listed below are T cell receptor beta chains from one sample, sequenced in a study of T-cell reconstitution after alpha-beta-depleted transplantation in children. TCRdb recomputed calls from the PCR reads with MiXCR, one row per CDR3 protein. Of about 690,000 distinct CDR3 sequences in the sample, around 16% are singletons; the top ten hold 1.1%. Sequencing was performed on PBMCs from the stem cell graft donor, taken from the stem cell graft. The receptors here all came from a human donor who donated a stem cell graft to a child with acute myeloid leukemia. The CDR3 runs from the conserved cysteine through the conserved F or W. D genes are given only for firm matches. A clone size is listed for some rows: how often the clone was seen (once, few, many), or a class if it is expanded.

TRBD1 TRBJ1-1 TRBV10-3 many CAISHGQGMNTEAFF TGTGCCATCAGCCACGGACAGGGGATGAACACTGAAGCTTTCTTT
- TRBJ2-7 TRBV2 - CASSEASRTQGHYEQYF TGTGCCAGCAGTGAAGCGAGTAGGACGCAAGGGCACTACGAGCAGTACTTC
- TRBJ1-2 TRBV5-1 few CASSFESAEGGYTF TGCGCCAGCAGCTTTGAAAGTGCGGAAGGTGGCTACACCTTC
- TRBJ2-1 TRBV5-3 - CARSYLYNEQFF TGTGCCAGAAGCTACCTGTACAATGAGCAGTTCTTC
- TRBJ1-1 TRBV20-1 many CSARESGYGTEAFF TGCAGTGCTAGAGAATCGGGCTACGGCACTGAAGCTTTCTTT
TRBD2 TRBJ2-3 TRBV20-1 - CSAKRLAGSTDTQYF TGCAGTGCTAAAAGACTAGCGGGGAGCACAGATACGCAGTATTTT
- TRBJ2-3 TRBV7-2 few CASSLEGTSTDTQYF TGTGCCAGCAGCTTAGAAGGGACTAGCACAGATACGCAGTATTTT
TRBD1 TRBJ1-1 TRBV5-1 many CASSFGWQGASRDTEAFF TGCGCCAGCAGCTTCGGGTGGCAGGGGGCCTCAAGGGACACTGAAGCTTTCTTT
- TRBJ1-6 TRBV20-1 - CSARSRGAPTNSPLHF TGCAGTGCTAGAAGTCGGGGGGCACCAACCAATTCACCCCTCCACTTT
- TRBJ1-5 TRBV15 few CATSRDRWQSNQPQHF TGTGCCACCAGCAGAGATCGTTGGCAGAGCAATCAGCCCCAGCATTTT
TRBD2 TRBJ2-3 TRBV10-2 - CATREVGLITDTQYF TGCGCCACCAGAGAGGTGGGACTAATCACAGATACGCAGTATTTT
TRBD1 TRBJ1-5 TRBV20-1 few CSARVGRGSNQPQHF TGCAGTGCTAGGGTTGGCAGGGGGAGCAATCAGCCCCAGCATTTT
TRBD1 TRBJ2-6 TRBV11-1 - CASSYARDSGSGANVLTF TGTGCCAGCAGCTATGCCCGGGACAGCGGCTCTGGGGCCAACGTCCTGACTTTC
TRBD2 TRBJ2-5 TRBV2 - CASSEGLAGGQETQYF TGTGCCAGCAGTGAGGGACTAGCGGGGGGCCAAGAGACCCAGTACTTC
- TRBJ1-1 TRBV4-2 - CASSQDQSTEAFF TGTGCCAGCAGCCAAGATCAGTCGACTGAAGCTTTCTTT
- TRBJ2-3 TRBV7-9 once CASSLEPPTDTQYF TGTGCCAGCAGCTTAGAGCCCCCCACAGATACGCAGTATTTT
- TRBJ1-5 TRBV5-6 - CASSLEGREQPQHF TGTGCCAGCAGCTTGGAGGGGAGGGAACAGCCCCAGCATTTT
TRBD1 TRBJ1-1 TRBV29-1 many CSVWTGQMNTEAFF TGCAGCGTGTGGACAGGGCAAATGAACACTGAAGCTTTCTTT